This T cell receptor beta chain was documented in a study of human T cells and chemical hapten exposure. Turning to the study itself: Donors were sensitized with 2% DPC on the upper inner arm.

Library preparation tagged each individual cDNA molecule with a unique molecular identifier. TCRdb passed the RACE reads through MiXCR, listing each CDR3 protein once. The sample comprises tens of thousands of distinct CDR3 sequences, about 11% of which are singletons, and 3% to 4.5% rests with the top ten. Time point denoted: pre-sensitization, week 0. Indicated treatment: therapeutic diphenylcyclopropenone sensitization with weekly scalp DPC. Deletions cut 4 bases from V and 0 bases from J, with 0 bases between. Per the germline V gene, CDR1 is SGHVS and CDR2 is FNYEAQ. The CDR3 is made up of 11 amino acids.

This receptor was identified in a woman in her thirties or forties with alopecia areata. Some clones in this sample may be carry-over from other donors' samples. Sequenced material: whole blood, taken in connection with sensitization to the hapten diphenylcyclopropenone (DPC). J is TRBJ2-5 and V is TRBV7-6; the D is unclear. The CDR3 spells CASSYQETQYF. CDR3 in DNA: TGTGCCAGCAGCTACCAAGAGACCCAGTACTTC. Combining the CDR3 with reference TRBV7-6 and TRBJ2-5 gives the whole variable domain GAGVSQSPRYKVTKRGQDVALRCDPISGHVSLYWYRQALGQGPEFLTYFNYEAQQDKSGLPNDRFSAERPEGSISTLTIQRTEQRDSAMYRCASSYQETQYFGPGTRLLVL.